Listed here are 14 T cell receptor beta chains from one sample, sequenced in a study of cytomegalovirus exposure and HLA in healthy donors. TCRdb keeps only in-frame clones here, not all; method: immunoSEQ multiplex PCR. The profile covers about 160,000 clones, with 70% to 90% appearing a single time and 2% to 2.5% taken by the ten largest. The specimen was PBMCs. The source of these receptors is a woman between 18 and 29 years old in good health and CMV-seronegative.

This chain connects TRBV27 to TRBJ1-5; D is perhaps TRBD1 (5 bases). Per germline, CDR1 MNHEY and CDR2 SMNVEV (reference sequence). The CDR3 has 14 amino acids. Trimming left V 4 bases short and J 6 bases short, with 13 bases between. DNA of the CDR3: TGTGCCAGCAGTTGGGACCGCGGGGCTCAGCCCCAGCATTTT. Protein sequence: CASSWDRGAQPQHF.

The V call is TRBV29-1, the J call TRBJ2-1; tentatively, D is TRBD1 (5 bases). Trimming removed 2 bases at V and 7 bases at J, with 6 bases between. CDR1 is SQVTM and CDR2 is ANQGSEA in the germline V gene. The CDR3 runs 11 residues. The CDR3 DNA is TGCAGCGTTGAATCAGGGAATGAGCAGTTCTTC. It specifies CSVESGNEQFF.

The chain employs TRBV5-1 and TRBJ1-1; no clear D gene. The CDR3 has 13 residues. Germline V gene lookup returns CDR1 SGHRS and CDR2 YFSETQ. V lost 4 bases and J lost 1, with 8 bases in between. Here the CDR3 reads CASSRTGNTEAFF. DNA for the CDR3: TGCGCCAGCAGCAGGACTGGGAACACTGAAGCTTTCTTT.

V gene TRBV7-6 combines with J gene TRBJ1-4; D remains unclear. Germline V gene data show CDR1 as SGHVS and CDR2 as FNYEAQ. The CDR3 consists of 14 residues. Trimming stripped 5 bases from V and 4 bases from J, with 11 bases between. The CDR3 DNA reads as TGTGCCAGCAGCCCTTATTCGGGTAATGAAAAACTGTTTTTT. It specifies CASSPYSGNEKLFF.

The chain combines TRBV19 with TRBJ1-2; TRBD1 is a possible D gene (6 bases). V shed 3 bases and J shed 2 bases, with 10 bases lying between them. Germline V gene sequence: CDR1 LNHDA, CDR2 SQIVND (reference sequence). CDR3 length: 14 residues. The DNA of the CDR3 is TGTGCCAGTAGTATCCCCGACAGGAACTATGGCTACACCTTC. Amino acid sequence: CASSIPDRNYGYTF. The complete variable domain, with remaining parts taken from reference TRBV19 and TRBJ1-2, reads DGGITQSPKYLFRKEGQNVTLSCEQNLNHDAMYWYRQDPGQGLRLIYYSQIVNDFQKGDIAEGYSVSREKKESFPLTVTSAQKNPTAFYLCASSIPDRNYGYTFGSGTRLTVV.

To note about this clone: Germline and junction disagree at one end, which may indicate a read error. This chain uses TRBV6-5 with TRBJ2-7, with 7 bases matching TRBD1. This CDR3 region has 10 residues. Germline CDR1 MNHEY, CDR2 SVGAGI. CDR3 residues: CAATPETGPF. CDR3 DNA sequence: TGTGCCGCGACCCCGGAGACAGGGCCCTTC.

The chain is built from TRBV4-1 and TRBJ2-4, with 11 bases aligning to TRBD2. Germline CDR1 and CDR2: MGHRA and YSYEKL. The CDR3 covers 16 residues. Trimming at V came to 4 bases and at J to 3 bases, leaving 5 bases not matched to a gene. In DNA, the CDR3 is TGCGCCAGCAGCCCACTAGCGGGGGTAGACAAAAACATTCAGTACTTC. This gives the protein CASSPLAGVDKNIQYF.

The J gene is TRBJ1-1, the V gene TRBV6-5; 7 bases fit TRBD1. Germline loops: CDR1 MNHEY, CDR2 SVGAGI. The V gene end was trimmed by 9 bases and the J gene end by 1 base; junction bases not matched to a gene: 11. The CDR3 has 15 amino acids. CDR3 loop: CASSLNRGANTEAFF. The CDR3 DNA reads TGTGCCAGTTCCCTAAACAGGGGAGCGAACACTGAAGCTTTCTTT.

DNA of the CDR3: TGTGCCAGCAGCTTAGGTGTCAGTGAAAAACTGTTTTTT. It encodes CASSLGVSEKLFF. The chain carries TRBV11-2 and TRBJ1-4; D call uncertain. Trimming took off 1 base at V and 7 bases at J, with 7 bases between the two ends. From germline, CDR1 is SGHAT and CDR2 FQNNGV. The CDR3 is 13 amino acids. Supplemented by reference TRBV11-2 and TRBJ1-4, the full variable domain reads EAGVAQSPRYKIIEKRQSVAFWCNPISGHATLYWYQQILGQGPKLLIQFQNNGVVDDSQLPKDRFSAERLKGVDSTLKIQPAKLEDSAVYLCASSLGVSEKLFFGSGTQLSVL.

The chain has TRBV18 and TRBJ2-7, with a possible D match to TRBD1 (5 bases). Germline V gene data show CDR1 as KGHSH and CDR2 as LQKENI. Trimming removed 6 bases from V and 6 bases from J, with 18 bases in between. CDR3 length equals 14 residues. CDR3 DNA: TGTGCCAGCTCCCAGGCGACTCAGGGTGGCGAGCAGTACTTC. It is translated as CASSQATQGGEQYF.

This clone occurred once. The chain is built from TRBV6-5 and TRBJ1-4, with D maybe TRBD1 (6 bases). Germline CDR1 MNHEY, CDR2 SVGAGI. V lost 4 bases and J lost 7, with 13 bases in between. CDR3 size: 14 residues. Written as DNA, the CDR3 is TGTGCCAGCAGTTTACGGACAGCATCTGAAAAACTGTTTTTT. It translates to CASSLRTASEKLFF.

V usage is TRBV29-1 and J usage is TRBJ2-3, with D tentatively TRBD2 (5 bases). The CDR3 is made up of 13 amino acids. The V and J ends lost 4 bases and 3 bases respectively, with 11 bases between them. The germline gives CDR1 SQVTM, CDR2 ANQGSEA. CDR3 sequence: CSVVRPGTDTQYF. CDR3 sequence (DNA): TGCAGCGTTGTTCGTCCGGGGACAGATACGCAGTATTTT.

This sequence joins TRBV7-2 and TRBJ1-2, with a tentative D call TRBD1 (6 bases). Germline-derived CDR1 and CDR2 are SGHTA and FQGNSA. Trimming took 2 bases from V and 8 from J, leaving 21 bases between them. This CDR3 comprises 16 residues. The CDR3 sequence: CASSLLYRALMEGYTF. For the CDR3, the DNA is TGTGCCAGCAGCTTACTATACAGGGCCCTCATGGAGGGCTACACCTTC.

This clone was counted once. This sequence joins TRBV5-6 and TRBJ1-5; D unclear. Germline V gives CDR1 SGHDT, CDR2 YYEEEE. V shed 4 bases and J shed 4 bases, with 9 bases lying between them. CDR3 size: 13 residues. DNA of the CDR3: TGTGCCAGCAGCGTCTACCGTAATCAGCCCCAGCATTTT. Translating gives CASSVYRNQPQHF.